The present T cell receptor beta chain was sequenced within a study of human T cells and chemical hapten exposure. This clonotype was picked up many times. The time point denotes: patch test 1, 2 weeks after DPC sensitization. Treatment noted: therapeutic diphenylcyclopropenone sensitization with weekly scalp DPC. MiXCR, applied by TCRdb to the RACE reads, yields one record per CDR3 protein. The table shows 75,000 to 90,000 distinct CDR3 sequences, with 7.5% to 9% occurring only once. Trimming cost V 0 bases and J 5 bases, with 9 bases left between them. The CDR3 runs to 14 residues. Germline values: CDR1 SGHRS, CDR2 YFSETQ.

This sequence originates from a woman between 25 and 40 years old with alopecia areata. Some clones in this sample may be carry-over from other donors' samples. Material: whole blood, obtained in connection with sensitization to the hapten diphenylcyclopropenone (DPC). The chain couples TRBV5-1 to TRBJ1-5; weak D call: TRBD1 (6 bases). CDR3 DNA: TGCGCCAGCAGCTTGGAGGGGGGGCATCAGCCCCAGCATTTT. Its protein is CASSLEGGHQPQHF.